This is a list of T cell receptor beta chains from one sample in a study of spatial heterogeneity in lung cancer. From the 5' RACE reads, TCRdb called clonotypes with MiXCR, one entry per CDR3 protein. The table includes about 5,000 distinct CDR3 sequences, 17% detected once. Sample: lung tumor tissue, taken at surgery. The origin of the receptors is a male donor with early-stage non-small cell lung cancer. CDR3s include the opening cysteine and the closing phenylalanine or tryptophan. D genes are given only for firm matches. The listing skips clone size in some rows; elsewhere it reads once, few, many or a size class.

v_gene	j_gene	d_gene	abundance	CDR3nt	CDR3aa
TRBV29-1	TRBJ2-3	.	medium-sized	TGCAGCGTTGGGACTGCAGATACGCAGTATTTT	CSVGTADTQYF
TRBV2	TRBJ1-1	.	medium-sized	TGTGCCAGTAAGACAGGTGGTTGGAACACTGAAGCTTTCTTT	CASKTGGWNTEAFF
TRBV20-1	TRBJ2-7	TRBD1	.	TGCAGTACTCAGACAGGGCCCTCCTACGAGCAGTACTTC	CSTQTGPSYEQYF
TRBV11-2	TRBJ2-2	.	medium-sized	TGTGCCGGGGGCACCGGGGAGCTGTTTTTT	CAGGTGELFF
TRBV20-1	TRBJ1-5	.	many	TGCAGTACTAACGGGGGGAGGGGAAGCAATCAGCCCCAGCATTTT	CSTNGGRGSNQPQHF
TRBV5-6	TRBJ2-7	TRBD1	medium-sized	TGTGCCAGCAGCTTGTATCCCGGGACAGGCGGCGAGCAGTACTTC	CASSLYPGTGGEQYF
TRBV7-9	TRBJ1-5	.	many	TGTGCCAGCAGCCCCGGGGACGGTTATCAGCCCCAGCATTTT	CASSPGDGYQPQHF
TRBV20-1	TRBJ1-5	TRBD1	.	TGCAGTGCTTGGCCGGGACAGAGCAATCAGCCCCAGCATTTT	CSAWPGQSNQPQHF
TRBV12-3/TRBV12-4	TRBJ1-3	.	many	TGTGCCAGCAGCCTCAACCCTGGAAACACCATATATTTT	CASSLNPGNTIYF
TRBV2	TRBJ2-3	TRBD2	many	TGTGCCAGCAGTGAATGGAGTAGCGGGGATACGCAGTATTTT	CASSEWSSGDTQYF
TRBV5-1	TRBJ2-5	.	.	TGCGCCAGCAGCTCCGGACAGATGAAAGAGACCCAGTACTTC	CASSSGQMKETQYF
TRBV7-9	TRBJ2-3	TRBD2	many	TGTGCCAGCAGCAAAGGGACTAGCGGGAGGGCGGATACGCAGTATTTT	CASSKGTSGRADTQYF
TRBV27	TRBJ2-5	.	medium-sized	TGTGCCAGCAGTCTCCGCGGGGGCGTAGAGACCCAGTACTTC	CASSLRGGVETQYF
TRBV6-2/TRBV6-3	TRBJ2-2	TRBD1	medium-sized	TGTGCCAGCAGTCGGGACAGCCTAGGTCGGAACACCGGGGAGCTGTTTTTT	CASSRDSLGRNTGELFF
TRBV20-1	TRBJ2-5	.	medium-sized	TGCAGTGCTAACTTCGCGGGGAATCCTGGCGAGACCCAGTACTTC	CSANFAGNPGETQYF
TRBV4-3	TRBJ2-5	.	.	TGCGCCAGCAGCCAGGGGGCAAGAGAGACCCAGTACTTC	CASSQGARETQYF
TRBV12-3/TRBV12-4	TRBJ2-5	.	few	TGTGCCAGCAGTCCAGGGGCAGAGACCCAGTACTTC	CASSPGAETQYF
TRBV11-2	TRBJ2-5	.	medium-sized	TGTGCCAGCAGTATAAGGGGACAAGAGACCCAGTACTTC	CASSIRGQETQYF
TRBV20-1	TRBJ2-3	.	.	TGCAGTGCTAGCGGCACTAGCACAGATACGCAGTATTTT	CSASGTSTDTQYF
TRBV29-1	TRBJ2-5	.	many	TGCAGCGTTGGGGGACACAAAGAGACCCAGTACTTC	CSVGGHKETQYF
TRBV2	TRBJ2-1	.	medium-sized	TGTGCCATCATGGAAAATTTCGGGAATGAGCAGTTCTTC	CAIMENFGNEQFF
TRBV6-1	TRBJ2-1	TRBD2	many	TGTGCCAGCAGAACGACTAGCGGCGGAAACAATGAGCAGTTCTTC	CASRTTSGGNNEQFF
TRBV7-9	TRBJ2-1	.	.	TGTGCCAGCAGCTTGACGCGGGCGGCCCATGAGCAGTTCTTC	CASSLTRAAHEQFF
TRBV27	TRBJ2-5	.	many	TGTGCCAGCAGTTCGGGGGAGGTCAGGACCCAGTACTTC	CASSSGEVRTQYF
TRBV7-2	TRBJ2-7	TRBD2	.	TGTGCCAGCAGCTTAGAAGCGGGGGTTTCCTACGAGCAGTACTTC	CASSLEAGVSYEQYF
TRBV29-1	TRBJ2-1	.	medium-sized	TGCAGCGCCTCCGAGGGAGGCGATGAGCAGTTCTTC	CSASEGGDEQFF
TRBV11-2	TRBJ2-7	.	medium-sized	TGTGCCAGCAGCTTAGGAAGTACAGCCTACGAGCAGTACTTC	CASSLGSTAYEQYF
TRBV5-1	TRBJ1-1	.	.	TGCGCCAGCAGCTTACAGATGAACACTGAAGCTTTCTTT	CASSLQMNTEAFF
TRBV7-2	TRBJ2-5	.	.	TGTGCCAGCAGCTTAGGCTATCACCAAGAGACCCAGTACTTC	CASSLGYHQETQYF
TRBV28	TRBJ2-1	.	large	TGTGCCAGCAGTCTCTCCGGGACACCTCGGGGGAATGAGCAGTTCTTC	CASSLSGTPRGNEQFF
TRBV28	TRBJ2-7	.	medium-sized	TGTGCCAGCAGTTCACACCCCCCCTTCTACGAGCAGTACTTC	CASSSHPPFYEQYF
TRBV7-9	TRBJ2-1	TRBD1	many	TGTGCCAGCAGGTCCGGGACAGGTGCCACTGAAAACTACAATGAGCAGTTCTTC	CASRSGTGATENYNEQFF
TRBV7-2	TRBJ2-7	TRBD2	medium-sized	TGTGCCAGCAGCTTAGGCCTAGCGGGGACCTACGAGCAGTACTTC	CASSLGLAGTYEQYF
TRBV27	TRBJ2-4	.	.	TGTGCCAGCAGTCCGGACAGTCTAGCCAAAAACATTCAGTACTTC	CASSPDSLAKNIQYF
TRBV7-9	TRBJ1-3	TRBD1	medium-sized	TGTGCCAGCAGTCCATCTAACAGGGGTGGAAACACCATATATTTT	CASSPSNRGGNTIYF
TRBV5-4	TRBJ1-2	TRBD1	few	TGTGCCAGCAGCTTTTTTTCCGGGACAGCCCCATATGGCTACACCTTC	CASSFFSGTAPYGYTF
TRBV7-9	TRBJ1-4	TRBD1	medium-sized	TGTGCCAGCAGCCCGTCCCTAGGGACAGTGGATTACGCAACTAATGAAAAACTGTTTTTT	CASSPSLGTVDYATNEKLFF